This TCR beta chain was obtained from a study of blood T cells in healthy people across ages (dated by TCRdb to the mid-2010s). In terms of the full investigation: Template switching captured roughly one uniquely barcoded TCR beta cDNA molecule per two T cells in model experiments. To avoid experimental bias, donors of different ages were spread randomly across the sequencing lanes. Age-related changes in TCR beta repertoire diversity were measured in the study by deep sequencing normalized with unique cDNA molecular identifiers. Using the same blood draw, the study looked at two additional independent replicas of 1 million unique cDNA reads for two donors, one aged 18 to 30 and the other aged 80 or older. The donors were split into four age groups: young (average 16 years), middle-aged (roughly 40), aged (about 56) and long-lived (about 82).

Systemically healthy Caucasian individuals from Russia, 35 to 40 in total and aged about 6 to 95 years, were included as donors. Each donor gave around 9 milliliters of peripheral blood, collected into EDTA-treated Vacutainer tubes. Ficoll-Paque density-gradient centrifugation was used to isolate PBMCs, with at least 6 million obtained per sample. Total RNA was extracted from PBMCs with Trizol reagent, with at least 6 micrograms obtained per sample. For every donor, flow cytometry on a PBMC aliquot measured the percentage of naive CD45RAhigh/CD27high T cells. The library was built by means of 5' RACE. The data were produced on an Illumina HiSeq 2500. A second about 7 to 12 cycle PCR used a sample-barcoded 5' primer and a J-beta primer mix. Each TCR beta cDNA molecule received a unique molecular identifier from a template-switch 5' adaptor carrying 12 random nucleotides. Each sample yielded at least 3 million CDR3-containing paired-end reads. First-strand cDNA synthesis was performed from all RNA using the Mint cDNA synthesis kit, with priming by a TRBC-specific oligonucleotide. Following uracil-DNA glycosylase treatment, all cDNA underwent a first 18-cycle PCR with the universal primers M1SS and BC2_uni_R. On the study's bioinformatics: For normalization, 1 million high-quality reads were randomly selected from each sample, with every read carrying a distinct molecular identifier. Reads with shared molecular identifiers were discarded instead of being binned into consensus sequences. MiTCR, run with a Q25 quality threshold and the strictest error-elimination algorithm, handled CDR3 identification, clonotype clustering and error correction. A nonparametric unseen species model with Euler transformation was used to estimate lower-bound total TCR beta diversity. The public reads were reanalyzed by TCRdb: fastp trimming at Q25, MiXCR alignment, in-frame beta chains only. When rows share a CDR3 protein, they turn into one entry using the most common DNA and genes. The V and J calls were not made by the authors but by TCRdb's processing. The sample profile shows under 850,000 distinct CDR3 sequences; about 36% of them were found once. Over 10% of the sample belongs to the ten largest clones.

About this clonotype itself: Its antigen is unknown. No much larger clone is present one base from it, and per-base qualities are unavailable.

Broad study findings and their caveats: Total diversity estimates from one million sequenced T cells were considered lower bounds and underestimates. Observed TCR beta diversity per million T cells fell roughly linearly with age, and a significant reduction was already apparent by age around 44. The CMV infection status of donors was not known, potentially confounding age-related changes in expanded clonotypes. Conclusive comparison of naive and antigen-experienced compartments was prevented by the profiling of bulk unsorted PBMCs. Compared with the aged group, the long-lived group had more naive CD4+ T cells, fewer expanded clones and increased TCR diversity, a pattern suggesting age selection. A strong correlation was found between observed TCR beta diversity and the percentage of naive T cells measured by flow cytometry.

Trimming takes 7 bases from V and 1 base from J, and the germline ends sit 16 bases apart. Based on the germline V gene, the CDR1 and CDR2 sequences are MNHEY and SVGAGI. Including the terminal cysteine and phenylalanine, the CDR3 comprises 15 residues. Just the 45-base CDR3 DNA is kept, in frame starting at base 1. Sequencing used blood. Here the chain combines TRBV6-5 and TRBJ1-1; the D segment cannot be called with confidence. The clonotype comes from a young man in good health. The DNA sequence is given as TGTGCCAGCACCCTAACGGGCCTAGGGAACACTGAAGCTTTCTTT. It encodes CASTLTGLGNTEAFF.